The next 4 T cell receptor beta chains were all read from a single sample in a study of technical replicates of blood from a handful of donors. Sequenced by immunoSEQ multiplex PCR; TCRdb stores in-frame clones only, minus some. The sample includes about 60,000 clones, 70% to 90% of them seen just once. Sequencing was carried out using PBMCs. Receptor source: a human donor in good health. Some clones in this sample may be carry-over from other donors' samples.

The chain joins TRBV9 to TRBJ1-6; the match to TRBD1 covers 7 bases. The CDR3 covers 15 residues. The V gene's germline CDR1 is SGDLS and CDR2 YYNGEE. Trimming took 4 bases from V and 5 from J; bases not matched to a gene: 6. This CDR3 reads CASSLRTGDNSPLHF. For the CDR3, the DNA is TGTGCCAGCAGCCTTCGAACAGGGGATAATTCACCCCTCCACTTT. The whole variable domain, remainder taken from reference TRBV9 and TRBJ1-6, is DSGVTQTPKHLITATGQRVTLRCSPRSGDLSVYWYQQSLDQGLQFLIQYYNGEERAKGNILERFSAQQFPDLHSELNLSSLELGDSALYFCASSLRTGDNSPLHFGNGTRLTVT.

The chain carries TRBV19 and TRBJ1-1; maybe TRBD1 (5 bases). The germline gives CDR1 LNHDA, CDR2 SQIVND (reference sequence). Trimming shortened V by 3 bases and J by 1 base, and 9 bases separated the two germline ends. The CDR3 spans 14 residues. The CDR3 protein is CASSMGGQNTEAFF. DNA of the CDR3: TGTGCCAGTAGTATGGGAGGACAGAACACTGAAGCTTTCTTT.

The V and J genes are TRBV18 and TRBJ2-7, with TRBD1 matching over 7 bases. The CDR3 covers 15 residues. From germline, CDR1 is KGHSH and CDR2 LQKENI. V shed 3 bases, J shed 2 bases, and the junction held 7 bases outside the gene matches. CDR3 sequence: CASSPDRVSAYEQYF. Here the CDR3 DNA reads TGTGCCAGCTCACCCGACAGGGTGAGCGCCTACGAGCAGTACTTC.

The sample holds one count of this clone. V and J are TRBV6-5 and TRBJ2-3; 9 bases are a match to TRBD2. CDR3 length equals 15 residues. CDR1 and CDR2 from the germline V gene are MNHEY and SVGAGI. The J segment lost 5 bases and the V segment lost 8 bases, leaving 11 bases of the junction unmatched. CDR3 protein: CASSRRLAGIDTQYF. The CDR3 DNA reads TGTGCCAGCTCCCGCCGGCTAGCGGGGATAGATACGCAGTATTTT.